One and the same sample provided the 21 T cell receptor beta chains below, sequenced in a study of identical twins (dated by TCRdb to the mid-2010s). The library was produced with 5' RACE. Sequenced using an Illumina HiSeq 2000. Through fastp at Q25 and MiXCR, TCRdb rebuilt clones from the public reads, retaining in-frame beta chains. When rows share a CDR3 protein, they turn into one entry using the most common DNA and genes. The sample table contains fewer than 250,000 distinct CDR3 sequences; only one count was recorded for approximately 6.8% of them. The ten most abundant clones make up 5.4% of the sample. The sample was also reused in another study, on yellow fever vaccine responses in identical twins.

The sequencing sample was made of CD8+ T cells sorted from blood. The receptors here all came from a woman younger than 35 in good health.

In its sample, this clonotype was seen a few times. V usage is TRBV5-1 and J usage is TRBJ2-3, with D possibly being TRBD2 (5 bases). V gave up 5 bases and J gave up 1 base, with 8 bases separating them. This CDR3 spans 13 amino acids. Germline V lookup: CDR1 SGHRS, CDR2 YFSETQ. The CDR3, as DNA: TGCGCCAGCAGGGTGGAGGGCACAGATACGCAGTATTTT. Its translation: CASRVEGTDTQYF.

This clonotype was observed many times. The chain joins TRBV12-3 or TRBV12-4 to TRBJ2-3; D ambiguous. Deletions cut 4 bases from V and 4 bases from J, with 12 bases between. This CDR3 contains 14 residues. The CDR3 reads CASSYIAAADTQYF. CDR3 coding DNA: TGTGCCAGCAGTTATATAGCTGCCGCAGATACGCAGTATTTT.

This clonotype was counted many times. V usage is TRBV5-1 and J usage is TRBJ2-1, with D unclear. V gave up 5 bases and J gave up 7 bases, with 13 bases separating them. Per the germline V gene, CDR1 is SGHRS and CDR2 is YFSETQ. The CDR3 is 13 amino acids. The CDR3 is CASSDRVSNEQFF. The DNA for the CDR3 is TGCGCCAGCAGTGATAGGGTGTCGAATGAGCAGTTCTTC.

The genes are TRBV9 and TRBJ2-3, with D uncertain. Germline V gene lookup returns CDR1 SGDLS and CDR2 YYNGEE. CDR3 length: 14 amino acids. Trimming took off 0 bases at V and 2 bases at J, with 7 bases between the two ends. The CDR3 region has the DNA TGTGCCAGCAGCGTAGCCGGAACCACAGATACGCAGTATTTT. It is translated as CASSVAGTTDTQYF.

This rearrangement joins TRBV27 to TRBJ1-1; D is ambiguous. This CDR3 has 16 residues. V shed 0 bases and J shed 0 bases, with 11 bases lying between them. Germline V CDR1 and CDR2: MNHEY, SMNVEV (reference sequence). Here the CDR3 reads CASSLSTPWVNTEAFF. The CDR3 nucleotides are TGTGCCAGCAGTTTATCCACCCCATGGGTGAACACTGAAGCTTTCTTT.

This chain connects TRBV2 to TRBJ2-2; TRBD1 or TRBD2 may be the D gene (6 bases each). The CDR3 runs 11 residues. Germline CDR1 reads SNHLY; CDR2 reads FYNNEI. The germline V and J ends were trimmed by 7 bases and 8 bases, with 8 bases remaining between them. CDR3 protein: CASKGGGELFF. DNA of the CDR3: TGTGCCAGCAAGGGGGGAGGGGAGCTGTTTTTT.

This clonotype was seen at least ten times. This chain uses TRBV5-1 with TRBJ1-1, with unresolved D. V lost 6 bases, J lost 0 bases, and 15 bases lay in between. CDR3 length: 15 amino acids. Looked up from germline, CDR1 is SGHRS and CDR2 is YFSETQ. The CDR3 here is CASTNSFELNTEAFF. DNA for the CDR3: TGCGCCAGCACTAATAGTTTCGAACTGAACACTGAAGCTTTCTTT.

This clonotype was found many times. The chain links TRBV28 to TRBJ2-7, with 7 positions matching TRBD1. Germline lookup yields CDR1 MDHEN and CDR2 SYDVKM. The CDR3 covers 14 residues. V was clipped by 4 bases and J by 3 bases; unmatched bases: 6. CDR3 protein: CASSSGQSIYEQYF. The CDR3 DNA reads TGTGCCAGCAGTTCGGGACAGTCGATCTACGAGCAGTACTTC.

The CDR3 coding sequence is TGTGCCAGCAGTTACCAGGTCATAGCGGGAGGGAATAGGTACGAGCAGTACTTC. It translates to CASSYQVIAGGNRYEQYF. The rearrangement joins TRBV28 to TRBJ2-7; 11 nucleotides agree with TRBD2. Germline V gives CDR1 MDHEN, CDR2 SYDVKM. V shed 4 bases and J 4 bases; nucleotides not matched to a gene: 15. There are 18 residues in the CDR3.

This clonotype was counted between two and nine times. This sequence joins TRBV7-6 and TRBJ2-1, with 9 bases aligning to TRBD1. V trimming: 4 bases; J trimming: 8 bases; junction bases outside the gene matches: 6. Germline V gene sequence: CDR1 SGHVS, CDR2 FNYEAQ. This CDR3 is built from 14 residues. The CDR3 DNA is TGTGCCAGCAGCTCCACAGGGGGCAGGGATGAGCAGTTCTTC. Translation: CASSSTGGRDEQFF.

This clonotype was seen ten or more times. The chain uses TRBV6-4 and TRBJ2-2; unclear D gene. The germline CDR1 and CDR2 sequences are MRHNA and SNTAGT. V lost 2 bases and J lost 0, with 1 base in between. The CDR3 length is 13 residues. For the CDR3, the DNA is TGTGCCAGCAGTGACACGAACACCGGGGAGCTGTTTTTT. Translating it yields CASSDTNTGELFF.

The chain is built from TRBV9 and TRBJ1-2, with D possibly being TRBD1 (5 bases). The CDR3 length is 14 residues. Germline V CDR1 and CDR2: SGDLS, YYNGEE. With 2 bases removed from V and 6 bases from J, the gap between germline ends came to 14 bases. The CDR3 sequence: CASSVGQGIDGYTF. As DNA, the CDR3 is TGTGCCAGCAGCGTCGGGCAGGGAATCGATGGCTACACCTTC.

This sequence joins TRBV6-1 and TRBJ2-3; D perhaps matches TRBD1 (5 bases). V was shortened by 6 bases and J by 7 bases, with 17 bases between the two germline ends. The CDR3 loop spans 14 amino acids. The germline CDR1 and CDR2 sequences are MNHNS and SASEGT. CDR3 region: CASRPYWGAYTQYF. As DNA, the CDR3 is TGTGCCAGCAGGCCGTACTGGGGCGCGTATACGCAGTATTTT.

This clonotype was counted between two and nine times. J is TRBJ1-1 and V is TRBV6-4; D not resolved. The length of the CDR3 is 13 residues. Trimming removed 11 bases from V and 1 base from J, with 14 bases in between. Germline loops: CDR1 MRHNA, CDR2 SNTAGT. CDR3 bases: TGTGCCCCTACTCACCGGGAGAACACTGAAGCTTTCTTT. Translation: CAPTHRENTEAFF.

The chain combines TRBV5-5 with TRBJ2-3; 7 nucleotides match TRBD2. The germline gives CDR1 SGHKS, CDR2 YYEKEE (reference sequence). V was clipped by 3 bases and J by 9 bases; unmatched bases: 4. This CDR3 spans 12 amino acids. Written as DNA, the CDR3 is TGTGCCAGCAGCTCGGCGGGGGACACGCAGTATTTT. Its protein is CASSSAGDTQYF.

This clonotype was found many times. This CDR3 is CSASHTGLPEQYV. CDR3 nucleotide sequence: TGCAGTGCTAGCCACACGGGACTGCCCGAGCAGTACGTC. The chain combines TRBV20-1 with TRBJ2-7, with a weak D call TRBD2 (6 bases). Germline V lookup: CDR1 DFQATT, CDR2 SNEGSKA (reference sequence). The CDR3 contains 13 residues. Trimming removed 3 bases from V and 6 bases from J, with 15 bases in between.

This clonotype came up many times. This chain links TRBV5-5 with TRBJ2-3; TRBD2 agrees at 11 bases. Trimming cost V 0 bases and J 7 bases; bases outside gene matches: 4. Germline values: CDR1 SGHKS, CDR2 YYEKEE (reference sequence). The CDR3 consists of 15 residues. CDR3 sequence (DNA): TGTGCCAGCAGCTTGGTAGCGGGGGGGCTTTATACGCAGTATTTT. Amino acid sequence: CASSLVAGGLYTQYF.

The chain employs TRBV27 and TRBJ1-1; D gene uncertain. The CDR3 loop spans 13 amino acids. V lost 3 bases to trimming and J lost 6 bases, with 11 bases between them. CDR1 MNHEY and CDR2 SMNVEV come from the germline V gene (reference sequence). This CDR3 is CASSFISSAEAFF. In DNA form, the CDR3 reads TGTGCCAGCAGTTTCATAAGTTCAGCTGAAGCTTTCTTT.

This clonotype showed up many times. The chain employs TRBV2 and TRBJ1-1; D unresolved. V was pared by 6 bases and J by 5 bases, with 7 bases between. Germline loops: CDR1 SNHLY, CDR2 FYNNEI. The CDR3 spans 11 residues. The CDR3 DNA follows: TGTGCCAGCAGGGGAGGTACTGAAGCTTTCTTT. It encodes CASRGGTEAFF.

This clonotype was counted a few times. The chain combines TRBV27 with TRBJ2-7, with a possible D match to TRBD1 (6 bases). The germline CDR1 and CDR2 sequences are MNHEY and SMNVEV (reference sequence). Between the trimmed V and J ends, which lost 5 bases and 12 bases, there was a span of 17 bases. The CDR3 loop spans 12 amino acids. The CDR3 DNA sequence: TGTGCCAGCAGTCCCCAACAGGGCCTGATGTACTTC. This gives the protein CASSPQQGLMYF.

This clonotype has ten or more counts. V usage is TRBV20-1 and J usage is TRBJ2-3; 11 bases agree with TRBD2. Germline CDR1 reads DFQATT; CDR2 reads SNEGSKA (reference sequence). V dropped 6 bases and J dropped 8; count of bases not matched to a gene: 7. The CDR3 sequence is 13 residues long. The CDR3 nucleotides read TGCAGTGCAACGGGACTAGCGGAGCCTACGCAGTATTTT. Translating gives CSATGLAEPTQYF.